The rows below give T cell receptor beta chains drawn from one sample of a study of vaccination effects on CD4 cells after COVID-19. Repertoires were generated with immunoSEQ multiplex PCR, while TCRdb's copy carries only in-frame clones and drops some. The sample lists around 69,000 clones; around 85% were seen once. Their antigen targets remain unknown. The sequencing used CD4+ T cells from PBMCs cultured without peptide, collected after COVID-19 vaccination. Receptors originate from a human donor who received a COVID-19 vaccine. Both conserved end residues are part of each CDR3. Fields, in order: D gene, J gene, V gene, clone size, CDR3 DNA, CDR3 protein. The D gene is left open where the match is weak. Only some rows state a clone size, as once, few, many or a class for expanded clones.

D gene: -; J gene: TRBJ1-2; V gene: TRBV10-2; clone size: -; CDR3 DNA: TGCGCCAGCAGACAGGGCTTTCCTAACTATGGCTACACCTTC; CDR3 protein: CASRQGFPNYGYTF
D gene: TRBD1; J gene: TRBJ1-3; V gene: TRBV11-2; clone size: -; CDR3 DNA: TGTGCCAGCAGCGCGGACAGGGGGTCTGGAAACACCATATATTTT; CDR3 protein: CASSADRGSGNTIYF
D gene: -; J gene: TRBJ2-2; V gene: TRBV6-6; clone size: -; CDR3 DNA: TGTGCCAGCAGTCCGGACCGGAACACCGGGGAGCTGTTTTTT; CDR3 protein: CASSPDRNTGELFF
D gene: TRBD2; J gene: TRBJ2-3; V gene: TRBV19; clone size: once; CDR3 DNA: TGTGCCAGTAGTATGGCTAGCGGGGGGGCTCTCGCTAGCACAGATACGCAGTATTTT; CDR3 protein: CASSMASGGALASTDTQYF
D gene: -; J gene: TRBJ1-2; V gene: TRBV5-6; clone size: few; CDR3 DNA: TGTGCCAGCAGCTTGCGGGGGGCGCAAAACTATGGCTACACCTTC; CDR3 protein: CASSLRGAQNYGYTF
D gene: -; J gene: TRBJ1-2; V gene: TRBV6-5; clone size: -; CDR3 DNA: TGTGCCAGCAGAAACCCCCCCGACCGCGGCTACACCTTC; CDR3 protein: CASRNPPDRGYTF
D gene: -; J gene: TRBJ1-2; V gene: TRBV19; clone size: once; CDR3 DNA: TGTGCCAGTAGTATAGTAGCACGGGCCTATGGCTACACCTTC; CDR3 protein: CASSIVARAYGYTF
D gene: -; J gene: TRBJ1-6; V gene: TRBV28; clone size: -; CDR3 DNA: TGTGCCAGCAGTTCTGCCGATGAAGGGCATTCACCCCTCCACTTT; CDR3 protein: CASSSADEGHSPLHF
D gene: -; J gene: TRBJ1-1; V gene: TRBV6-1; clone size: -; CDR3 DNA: TGTGCCAGCAGTGAAGTGTGGGTGAACACTGAAGCTTTCTTT; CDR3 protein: CASSEVWVNTEAFF
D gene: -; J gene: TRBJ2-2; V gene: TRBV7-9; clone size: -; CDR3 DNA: TGTGCCAGCAGCTCCAGGGGGAACACCGGGGAGCTGTTTTTT; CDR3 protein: CASSSRGNTGELFF
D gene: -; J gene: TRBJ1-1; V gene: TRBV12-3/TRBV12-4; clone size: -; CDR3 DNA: TGTGCCAGCAGTTTTTCGCTGAACACTGAAGCTTTCTTT; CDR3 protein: CASSFSLNTEAFF
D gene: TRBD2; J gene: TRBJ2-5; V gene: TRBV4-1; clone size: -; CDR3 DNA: TGCGCCAGCAGCCAAGGCCCGCCTAGCGGCCAAGAGACCCAGTACTTC; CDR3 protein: CASSQGPPSGQETQYF
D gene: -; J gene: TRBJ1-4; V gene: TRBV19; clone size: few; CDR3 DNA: TGTGCCAGTAGAATGGCCCCCAATGAAAAACTGTTTTTT; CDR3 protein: CASRMAPNEKLFF
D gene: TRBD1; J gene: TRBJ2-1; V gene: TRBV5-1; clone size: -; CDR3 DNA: TGCGCCAGCAGCGGTACAGGGGCGGACTACAATGAGCAGTTCTTC; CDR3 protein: CASSGTGADYNEQFF
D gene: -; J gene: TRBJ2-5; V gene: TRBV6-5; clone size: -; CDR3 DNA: TGTGCCAGCAGTTACTCTCCCGGGGGAGAGACCCAGTACTTC; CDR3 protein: CASSYSPGGETQYF
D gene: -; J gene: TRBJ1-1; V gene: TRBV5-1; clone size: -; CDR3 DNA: TGCGCCAGCAGACCCGACACGATGAACACTGAAGCTTTCTTT; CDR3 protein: CASRPDTMNTEAFF
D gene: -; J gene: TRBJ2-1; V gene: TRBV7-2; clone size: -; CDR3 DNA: TGTGCCAGCAGGGAACGCGGGGGCCCCTCCTACAATGAGCAGTTCTTC; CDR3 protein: CASRERGGPSYNEQFF
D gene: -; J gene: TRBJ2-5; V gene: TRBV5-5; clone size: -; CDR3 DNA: TGTGCCAGCAGCCCTGGGGGAGGGACAGCCCTACAAGAGACCCAGTACTTC; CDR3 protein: CASSPGGGTALQETQYF
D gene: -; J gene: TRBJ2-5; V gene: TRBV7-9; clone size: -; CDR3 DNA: TGTGCCAGCAGCCGTTATGGGGAAGAGACCCAGTACTTC; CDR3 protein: CASSRYGEETQYF
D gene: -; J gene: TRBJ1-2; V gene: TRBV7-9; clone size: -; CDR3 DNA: TGTGCCAGCAGCCGGGACATAACCTATGGCTACACCTTC; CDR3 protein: CASSRDITYGYTF
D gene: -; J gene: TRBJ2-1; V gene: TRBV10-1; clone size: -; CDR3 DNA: TGCGCCAGCAGTGACAGGCCCCCGGGACCCGCGACTGAGCAGTTCTTC; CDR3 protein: CASSDRPPGPATEQFF
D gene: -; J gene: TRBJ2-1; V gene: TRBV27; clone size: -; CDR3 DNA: TGTGCCAGCAGTCCTCGCCTGGTTTACCATGAGCAGTTCTTC; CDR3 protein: CASSPRLVYHEQFF
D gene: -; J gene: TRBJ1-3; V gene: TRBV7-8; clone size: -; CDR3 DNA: TGTGCCAGCAGGGTGAGCTCTGGAAACACCATATATTTT; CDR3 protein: CASRVSSGNTIYF
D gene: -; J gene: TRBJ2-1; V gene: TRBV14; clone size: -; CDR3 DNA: TGTGCCAGCAGCCCTATACAGGGAACCTACAATGAGCAGTTCTTC; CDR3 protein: CASSPIQGTYNEQFF
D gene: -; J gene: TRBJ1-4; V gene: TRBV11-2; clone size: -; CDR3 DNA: TGTGCCAGCAGCTTAAGGGGAGGGTTTAATGAAAAACTGTTTTTT; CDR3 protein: CASSLRGGFNEKLFF
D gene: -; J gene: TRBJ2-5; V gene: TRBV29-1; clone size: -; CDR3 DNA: TGCAGCGTTGGCCGGGCGGAAGAGACCCAGTACTTC; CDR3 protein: CSVGRAEETQYF
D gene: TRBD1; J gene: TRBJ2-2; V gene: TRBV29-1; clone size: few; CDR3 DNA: TGCAGCTTTTTGGGACAGGGGAACGGGGAGCTGTTTTTT; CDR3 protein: CSFLGQGNGELFF